This TCR beta chain is from a study of T cell responses to AZD1222 COVID-19 vaccine. The study, taken as a whole, reports: Sampling captured repertoires only after the peak T cell response.

As for this clone: Its antigen remains unknown.

CDR1 MGHRA and CDR2 YSYEKL come from the germline V gene. Trimming pared 1 base from V and 5 bases from J, leaving 12 bases between. The CDR3 is 15 residues long. The assay was immunoSEQ multiplex PCR, and TCRdb's table has in-frame clones only and misses some. Here the sample table reports some 150,000 clones. This TCR was sampled from an adult in good health. The sample was peripheral blood. The rearrangement joins TRBV4-1 to TRBJ2-1, with D perhaps being TRBD1 or TRBD2 (5 bases each). CDR3 sequence (DNA): TGCGCCAGCAGCCAAGTTCGGGACCCTAACAATGAGCAGTTCTTC. Residues: CASSQVRDPNNEQFF.